The next 30 T cell receptor beta chains were all read from a single sample in a study of CD8 T cells in ankylosing spondylitis. TCRdb called the 5' RACE reads again in MiXCR, with one record for every CDR3 protein. Of 150,000 to 200,000 distinct CDR3 sequences listed, 9.5% to 13% are singletons. The sample was blood, either unsorted or a sorted T cell fraction (not recorded which). The receptors stem from a male donor with ankylosing spondylitis or in good health (not recorded which).

Many counts were recorded for this clonotype. This chain uses TRBV5-1 with TRBJ2-1; weak D call: TRBD1 (6 bases). V lost 0 bases, J lost 3 bases, and 10 bases lay in between. The CDR3 is 15 residues long. Looked up from germline, CDR1 is SGHRS and CDR2 is YFSETQ. The CDR3 region has the DNA TGCGCCAGCAGCTTGGCAGGGGTCTTCTACAATGAGCAGTTCTTC. This sequence encodes CASSLAGVFYNEQFF.

V gene TRBV7-2 combines with J gene TRBJ2-3, with a tentative D call TRBD1 (6 bases). This CDR3 contains 16 residues. V lost 1 base to trimming and J lost 3 bases, with 14 bases between them. Germline V gene lookup returns CDR1 SGHTA and CDR2 FQGNSA. The CDR3 region is CASSLEGRGDTDTQYF. The CDR3 nucleotides are TGTGCCAGCAGCTTAGAAGGCAGGGGTGATACAGATACGCAGTATTTT.

As to this clonotype: This may come from a read error, since a much larger clone is one base off. The rearrangement uses TRBV7-9 and TRBJ2-7; the D is unclear. Trimming pared 2 bases from V and 2 bases from J, leaving 4 bases between. This CDR3 is built from 12 residues. Germline V CDR1 and CDR2: SEHNR, FQNEAQ (reference sequence). The CDR3, as DNA: TGTGCCAGCAGCTTATCCGCCTACGAGCAGTACTTC. Protein product: CASSLSAYEQYF.

This clonotype was seen repeatedly, ten times or more. The chain joins TRBV14 to TRBJ2-7, with D perhaps TRBD2 (6 bases). The ends were cut back, 1 base at V and 5 bases at J, with 18 bases in the middle. Looked up from germline, CDR1 is SGHDN and CDR2 is FVKESK. The CDR3 has 16 amino acids. The CDR3 reads CASSQGRVRAAHEQYF. The CDR3 bases are TGTGCCAGCAGCCAAGGGAGGGTCAGGGCGGCCCACGAGCAGTACTTC.

The chain couples TRBV2 to TRBJ1-3; a possible D gene is TRBD1 (6 bases). Trimming pared 11 bases from V and 0 bases from J, leaving 17 bases between. This CDR3 region has 15 residues. Germline CDR1 reads SNHLY; CDR2 reads FYNNEI. CDR3 loop: CASTRDKRSGNTIYF. CDR3 DNA: TGTGCCTCGACCCGGGACAAGCGCTCTGGAAACACCATATATTTT.

This clonotype was observed at least ten times. The chain has TRBV5-1 and TRBJ1-1; perhaps TRBD1 as D (5 bases). The V gene lost 0 bases and the J gene lost 3 bases, with 6 bases spanning the gap. CDR1 SGHRS and CDR2 YFSETQ come from the germline V gene. The CDR3 sequence is 13 residues long. The CDR3 DNA sequence: TGCGCCAGCAGCTTGGAACAGGACACTGAAGCTTTCTTT. It translates to CASSLEQDTEAFF.

This clonotype was found many times. The chain has TRBV3-1 and TRBJ1-1; D remains ambiguous. The CDR3 extends over 14 amino acids. V dropped 4 bases and J dropped 4 bases, with 13 bases sitting between them. Germline CDR1 is LGHDT and CDR2 is YNNKEL (reference sequence). The CDR3 loop reads CASSPGGVATEAFF. The CDR3 coding sequence is TGTGCCAGCAGCCCGGGCGGGGTGGCCACTGAAGCTTTCTTT.

This clonotype has at least ten counts. The chain uses TRBV2 and TRBJ1-4, with 8 bases fitting TRBD1. Germline-derived CDR1 and CDR2 are SNHLY and FYNNEI. V shed 2 bases, J shed 5 bases, and the junction held 7 bases outside the gene matches. The CDR3 runs 16 residues. The CDR3 nucleotides read TGTGCCAGCAGTGAAAGCAAGAGACAGGGGAATGAAAAACTGTTTTTT. Translating gives CASSESKRQGNEKLFF.

This clonotype showed up many times. The V and J genes are TRBV25-1 and TRBJ1-5, with D unclear. The CDR3 runs 14 residues. The V end lost 4 bases, the J end lost 0 bases, and 7 bases lay between the germline ends. The germline CDR1 and CDR2 sequences are MGHDK and SYGVNS. CDR3 sequence reads: CASSVDSSNQPQHF. CDR3 nucleotide sequence: TGTGCCAGCAGTGTCGATTCTAGCAATCAGCCCCAGCATTTT.

The chain is built from TRBV28 and TRBJ2-5, with 7 bases fitting TRBD2. The CDR3 is 14 amino acids. Germline V gives CDR1 MDHEN, CDR2 SYDVKM. The V and J ends lost 8 bases and 2 bases, in that order; junction bases with no gene match: 8. The CDR3 DNA sequence: TGTGCCAGCCGGCGGGGGACTAATCAAGAGACCCAGTACTTC. It codes for CASRRGTNQETQYF.

The chain combines TRBV18 with TRBJ2-7, with D hard to call. The germline V gene has CDR1 KGHSH and CDR2 LQKENI. Trimming shortened V by 3 bases and J by 2 bases, and 17 bases separated the two germline ends. The CDR3 consists of 16 residues. Here the CDR3 reads CASSPLPGSQAYEQYF. The CDR3 nucleotides read TGTGCCAGCTCACCCCTCCCCGGGTCCCAAGCCTACGAGCAGTACTTC.

This clonotype was seen only a few times. This rearrangement joins TRBV15 to TRBJ2-1; D is undetermined. V was shortened by 0 bases and J by 3 bases, with 9 bases between the two germline ends. Germline V gene data show CDR1 as LNHNV and CDR2 as YYDKDF (reference sequence). The CDR3 is 15 amino acids. The CDR3 coding sequence is TGTGCCACCAGCAGAGATATGGGCAACTACAATGAGCAGTTCTTC. It specifies CATSRDMGNYNEQFF.

This clonotype came up many times. The chain uses TRBV12-3 or TRBV12-4 and TRBJ1-2; 7 bases fit TRBD1. The V and J ends lost 5 bases and 8 bases, in that order; junction bases with no gene match: 8. CDR3 size: 13 residues. The CDR3 bases are TGTGCCAGCAGTCCTACAGGGGTCGGGGGCTACACCTTC. Translating gives CASSPTGVGGYTF.

At least ten counts were recorded for this clonotype. This chain joins TRBV12-3 or TRBV12-4 and TRBJ1-6, with 9 bases that match TRBD1. V dropped 6 bases and J dropped 7; count of bases not matched to a gene: 4. The CDR3 is 14 amino acids. CDR3 sequence reads: CASRIGQGNSPLHF. CDR3 nucleotides: TGTGCCAGCAGGATAGGACAGGGGAATTCACCCCTCCACTTT.

This clonotype was seen many times. The chain carries TRBV20-1 and TRBJ2-3; D remains unclear. CDR3 length equals 13 residues. Germline CDR1 and CDR2: DFQATT and SNEGSKA (reference sequence). Trimming removed 3 bases from V and 4 bases from J, with 11 bases in between. The CDR3 nucleotides read TGCAGTGCTAGCTACCTGGGGTCAGATACGCAGTATTTT. Encoded protein: CSASYLGSDTQYF.

There are many counts of this clonotype. The chain links TRBV10-3 to TRBJ2-3; tentatively, D is TRBD1 or TRBD2 (5 bases each). This CDR3 spans 14 amino acids. Germline assignment: CDR1 ENHRY and CDR2 SYGVKD. V dropped 10 bases and J dropped 7 bases, with 21 bases sitting between them. The DNA for the CDR3 is TGTGCCACGCAGGGACCTCTACAAGGATATACGCAGTATTTT. Translating gives CATQGPLQGYTQYF.

This clonotype occurred many times. The chain combines TRBV20-1 with TRBJ1-5, with D hard to call. Trimming removed 0 bases at V and 4 bases at J, with 7 bases between. The CDR3 is made up of 13 amino acids. The germline V gene encodes CDR1 DFQATT and CDR2 SNEGSKA (reference sequence). This chain's CDR3 is CSARDITNQPQHF. In DNA, the CDR3 is TGCAGTGCTAGAGATATCACTAATCAGCCCCAGCATTTT.

The chain recombines TRBV12-3 or TRBV12-4 with TRBJ1-2; D might be TRBD1 (6 bases). Trimming cost V 4 bases and J 4 bases, with 16 bases left between them. The CDR3 is 15 residues long. The CDR3 coding sequence is TGTGCCAGCAGTTGGAGCCGGGACACAATCTATGGCTACACCTTC. It translates to CASSWSRDTIYGYTF.

Ten or more counts support this clonotype. The V call is TRBV6-1, the J call TRBJ2-2; 7 bases are a match to TRBD2. The CDR3 is 13 residues long. J gave up 8 bases and V 5 bases, and 5 bases lay outside the gene matches. Germline CDR1 and CDR2: MNHNS and SASEGT. The CDR3 region has the DNA TGTGCCAGCAGTCGACTAGCCTCTGGGGAGCTGTTTTTT. This encodes CASSRLASGELFF.

This clonotype has at least ten counts. The chain is built from TRBV12-2 and TRBJ2-2; the D segment call TRBD2 is taken from the table without a DNA check. TRBV12-2 is reported as a pseudogene. There are 16 residues in the CDR3. This CDR3 reads CASRLAAPPRSGELFF. The DNA for the CDR3 is TGTGCAAGTCGCTTAGCGGCCCCCCCGCGGAGCGGGGAGCTGTTTTTT.

This clonotype came up a few times. This chain links TRBV4-1 with TRBJ1-5, with TRBD1 as a possible D gene (6 bases). The CDR3 runs to 16 residues. Germline V lookup: CDR1 MGHRA, CDR2 YSYEKL. With 0 bases removed from V and 4 bases from J, the gap between germline ends came to 13 bases. CDR3 DNA: TGCGCCAGCAGCCAAGATGGGGGGCTCAGAAATCAGCCCCAGCATTTT. This sequence encodes CASSQDGGLRNQPQHF.

As for this clonotype: A read error may be the cause here, since a much bigger clone is one base away. The J gene is TRBJ2-3, the V gene TRBV12-5; maybe TRBD1 (5 bases). The CDR3 has 13 amino acids. Germline CDR1 LGHNT, CDR2 FRNRAP. CDR3 protein: CGSGLTERGTQYF. CDR3 DNA: TGTGGTAGTGGTTTGACAGAGCGAGGTACGCAGTATTTT.

This clonotype was seen many times. This sequence joins TRBV5-6 and TRBJ2-1; 13 bases align to TRBD2. The ends lost 2 bases at V and 6 bases at J; junction bases unmatched: 11. Germline V gives CDR1 SGHDT, CDR2 YYEEEE. The CDR3 extends over 18 amino acids. The CDR3 region is CASSLTLAGGPLINEQFF. The DNA for the CDR3 is TGTGCCAGCAGCTTAACACTAGCGGGAGGGCCGTTAATCAATGAGCAGTTCTTC.

This clonotype has a count of ten or more. The chain recombines TRBV12-3 or TRBV12-4 with TRBJ2-2; 9 positions agree with TRBD1. The CDR3 length is 16 residues. V was clipped by 5 bases and J by 0 bases; unmatched bases: 4. The CDR3 loop is CASSPGQGSNTGELFF. The DNA of the CDR3 is TGTGCCAGCAGTCCTGGACAGGGGTCGAACACCGGGGAGCTGTTTTTT.

This chain joins TRBV5-1 and TRBJ2-1; no clear D gene. CDR1 and CDR2 (germline): SGHRS, YFSETQ. Trimming cost V 0 bases and J 10 bases, with 5 bases left between them. The CDR3 loop spans 11 amino acids. In DNA form, the CDR3 reads TGCGCCAGCAGCTTGGACTTCGAGCAGTTCTTC. Encoded protein: CASSLDFEQFF.

This clonotype was found a few times. J is TRBJ2-7 and V is TRBV12-3 or TRBV12-4, with TRBD2 identical over 9 bases. The CDR3 has 16 residues. V was clipped by 4 bases and J by 1 base; unmatched bases: 8. CDR3 bases: TGTGCCAGCAGTTCGACCCTAGCGGGGCCTTCCTACGAGCAGTACTTC. This encodes CASSSTLAGPSYEQYF.

The sample holds many counts of this clonotype. The chain uses TRBV20-1 and TRBJ1-2; 7 bases fit TRBD1. Germline values: CDR1 DFQATT, CDR2 SNEGSKA (reference sequence). J was trimmed by 2 bases and V by 7 bases; bases with no gene match: 10. There are 14 residues in the CDR3. The CDR3 here is CSVLPGQSNYGYTF. CDR3 DNA sequence: TGCAGTGTCCTACCGGGACAGAGCAACTATGGCTACACCTTC.

This clonotype was seen at least ten times. This sequence joins TRBV20-1 and TRBJ1-5; possibly TRBD1 for D (5 bases). Germline CDR1 DFQATT, CDR2 SNEGSKA (reference sequence). Trimming removed 6 bases from V and 4 bases from J, with 13 bases in between. The CDR3 is 13 amino acids. CDR3 region: CSALRDRNQPQHF. For the CDR3, the DNA is TGCAGTGCCCTACGGGACCGTAATCAGCCCCAGCATTTT.

The CDR3 DNA is TGCAGCGTTGTATTGCCCGGGGACACTGAAGCTTTCTTT. It encodes CSVVLPGDTEAFF. This sequence joins TRBV29-1 and TRBJ1-1; D gene unclear. The germline CDR1 and CDR2 sequences are SQVTM and ANQGSEA. V dropped 4 bases and J dropped 3 bases, with 12 bases sitting between them. This CDR3 has 13 amino acids.

This clonotype was picked up many times. This chain connects TRBV7-8 to TRBJ1-4; D not resolved. The length of the CDR3 is 12 residues. V dropped 8 bases and J dropped 10 bases, with 14 bases sitting between them. Germline lookup yields CDR1 SGHVS and CDR2 FQNEAQ. The CDR3 nucleotides are TGTGCCAGCTTAGAGAGGTCGGGAAAACTGTTTTTT. This codes for CASLERSGKLFF.